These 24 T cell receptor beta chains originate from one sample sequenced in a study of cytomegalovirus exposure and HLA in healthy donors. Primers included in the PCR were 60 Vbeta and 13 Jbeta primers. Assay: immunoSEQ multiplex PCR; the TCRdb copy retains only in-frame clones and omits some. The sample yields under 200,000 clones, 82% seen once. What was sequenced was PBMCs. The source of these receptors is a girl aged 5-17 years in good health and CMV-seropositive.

CDR3 sequence reads: CASSLGLDSGYEQYF. CDR3 DNA sequence: TGTGCCAGCAGCTTAGGTTTGGACAGTGGATACGAGCAGTACTTC. The V and J genes are TRBV13 and TRBJ2-7; perhaps TRBD1 as D (6 bases). V shed 0 bases and J shed 4 bases, with 13 bases lying between them. Germline V gene lookup returns CDR1 PRHDT and CDR2 FYEKMQ (reference sequence). This CDR3 spans 15 amino acids. Combining the CDR3 with reference TRBV13 and TRBJ2-7 gives the whole variable domain AAGVIQSPRHLIKEKRETATLKCYPIPRHDTVYWYQQGPGQDPQFLISFYEKMQSDKGSIPDRFSAQQFSDYHSELNMSSLELGDSALYFCASSLGLDSGYEQYFGPGTRLTVT.

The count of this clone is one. The CDR3, as DNA: TGTGCCAGCAGCCAGACAGGGGGCGAAGAGCAGTACTTC. Its translation is CASSQTGGEEQYF. The chain carries TRBV7-3 and TRBJ2-7, with 10 bases that match TRBD1. The CDR3 has 13 residues. J was trimmed by 7 bases and V by 5 bases; bases with no gene match: 5. The germline gives CDR1 SGHTA, CDR2 FQGTGA. Looking up the rest from reference TRBV7-3 and TRBJ2-7 gives the full variable domain: GAGVSQTPSNKVTEKGKYVELRCDPISGHTALYWYRQSLGQGPEFLIYFQGTGAADDSGLPNDRFFAVRPEGSVSTLKIQRTERGDSAVYLCASSQTGGEEQYFGPGTRLTVT.

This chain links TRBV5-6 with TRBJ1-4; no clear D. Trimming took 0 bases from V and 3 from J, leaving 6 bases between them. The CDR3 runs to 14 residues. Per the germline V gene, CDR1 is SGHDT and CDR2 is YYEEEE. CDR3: CASSLVRSNEKLFF. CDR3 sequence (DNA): TGTGCCAGCAGCTTGGTACGGTCTAATGAAAAACTGTTTTTT.

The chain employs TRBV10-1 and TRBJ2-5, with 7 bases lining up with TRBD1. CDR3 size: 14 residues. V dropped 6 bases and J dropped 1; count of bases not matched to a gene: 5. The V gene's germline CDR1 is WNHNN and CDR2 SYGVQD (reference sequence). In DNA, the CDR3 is TGCGCCAGCAGCTCCGGGACAGTCCAAGAGACCCAGTACTTC. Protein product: CASSSGTVQETQYF.

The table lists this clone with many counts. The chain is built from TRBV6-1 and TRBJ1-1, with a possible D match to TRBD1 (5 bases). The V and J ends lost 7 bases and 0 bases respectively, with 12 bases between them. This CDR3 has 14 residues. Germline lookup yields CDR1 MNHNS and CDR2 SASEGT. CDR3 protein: CASKEWGLNTEAFF. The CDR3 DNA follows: TGTGCCAGCAAAGAGTGGGGCCTGAACACTGAAGCTTTCTTT.

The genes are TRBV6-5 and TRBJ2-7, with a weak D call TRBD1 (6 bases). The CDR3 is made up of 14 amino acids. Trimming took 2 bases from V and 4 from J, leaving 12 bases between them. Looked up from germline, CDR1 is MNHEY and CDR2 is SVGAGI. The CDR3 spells CASSYRGRVYEQYF. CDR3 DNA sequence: TGTGCCAGCAGTTACAGGGGGAGAGTGTACGAGCAGTACTTC.

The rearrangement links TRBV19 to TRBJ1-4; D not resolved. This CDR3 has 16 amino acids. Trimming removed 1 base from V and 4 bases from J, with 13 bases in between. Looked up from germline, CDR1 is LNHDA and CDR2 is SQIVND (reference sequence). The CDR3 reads CASSIGGSRINEKLFF. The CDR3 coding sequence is TGTGCCAGTAGTATAGGCGGGTCACGGATTAATGAAAAACTGTTTTTT.

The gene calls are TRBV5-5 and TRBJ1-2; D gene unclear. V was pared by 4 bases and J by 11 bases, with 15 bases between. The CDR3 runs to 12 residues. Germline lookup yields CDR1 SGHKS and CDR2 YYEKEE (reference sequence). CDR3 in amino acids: CASSPSPPEYTF. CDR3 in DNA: TGTGCCAGCAGCCCCTCCCCGCCGGAGTACACCTTC.

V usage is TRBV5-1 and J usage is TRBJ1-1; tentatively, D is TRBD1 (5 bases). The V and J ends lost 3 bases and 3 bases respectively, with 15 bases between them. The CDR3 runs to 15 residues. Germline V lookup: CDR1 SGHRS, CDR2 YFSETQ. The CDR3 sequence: CASSSSGTGDTEAFF. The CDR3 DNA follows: TGCGCCAGCAGCTCGTCCGGGACGGGGGACACTGAAGCTTTCTTT. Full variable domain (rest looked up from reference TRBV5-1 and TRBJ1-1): KAGVTQTPRYLIKTRGQQVTLSCSPISGHRSVSWYQQTPGQGLQFLFEYFSETQRNKGNFPGRFSGRQFSNSRSEMNVSTLELGDSALYLCASSSSGTGDTEAFFGQGTRLTVV.

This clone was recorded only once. DNA for the CDR3: TGCAGCGTGGAACGCGTTGGACTAGCGGGATTAGATGAGCAGTTCTTC. Protein: CSVERVGLAGLDEQFF. The genes are TRBV29-1 and TRBJ2-1, with 12 bases fitting TRBD2. With V trimmed by 6 bases and J by 8 bases, 14 bases remained unmatched. From germline, CDR1 is SQVTM and CDR2 ANQGSEA. The CDR3 loop spans 16 amino acids.

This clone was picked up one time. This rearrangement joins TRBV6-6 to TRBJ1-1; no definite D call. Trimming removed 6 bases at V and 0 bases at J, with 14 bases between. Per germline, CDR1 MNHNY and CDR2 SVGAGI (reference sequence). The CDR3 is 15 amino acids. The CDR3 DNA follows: TGTGCCAGCAGCCGGGGTTCATATATGAACACTGAAGCTTTCTTT. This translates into CASSRGSYMNTEAFF.

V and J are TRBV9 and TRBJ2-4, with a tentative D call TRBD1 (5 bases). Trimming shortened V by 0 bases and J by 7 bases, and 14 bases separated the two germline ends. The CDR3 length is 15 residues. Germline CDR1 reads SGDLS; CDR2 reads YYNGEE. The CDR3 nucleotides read TGTGCCAGCAGCGTAGGGGGCGAGGTGGGGAACATTCAGTACTTC. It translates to CASSVGGEVGNIQYF. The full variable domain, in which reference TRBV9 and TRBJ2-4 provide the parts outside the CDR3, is DSGVTQTPKHLITATGQRVTLRCSPRSGDLSVYWYQQSLDQGLQFLIQYYNGEERAKGNILERFSAQQFPDLHSELNLSSLELGDSALYFCASSVGGEVGNIQYFGAGTRLSVL.

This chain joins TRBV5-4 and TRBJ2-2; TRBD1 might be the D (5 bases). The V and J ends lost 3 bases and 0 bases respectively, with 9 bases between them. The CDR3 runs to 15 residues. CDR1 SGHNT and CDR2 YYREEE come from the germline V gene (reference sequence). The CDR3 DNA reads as TGTGCCAGCAGCTCCCGGACACCGAACACCGGGGAGCTGTTTTTT. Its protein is CASSSRTPNTGELFF.

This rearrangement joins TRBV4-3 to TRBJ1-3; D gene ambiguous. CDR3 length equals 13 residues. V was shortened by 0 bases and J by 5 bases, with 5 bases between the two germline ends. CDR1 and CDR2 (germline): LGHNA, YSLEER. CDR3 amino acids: CASSQDERNTIYF. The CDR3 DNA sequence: TGCGCCAGCAGCCAAGACGAGAGAAACACCATATATTTT.

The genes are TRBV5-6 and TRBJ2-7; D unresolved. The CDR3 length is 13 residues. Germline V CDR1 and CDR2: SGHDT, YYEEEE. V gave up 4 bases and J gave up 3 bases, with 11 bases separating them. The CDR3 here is CASSLKPNYEQYF. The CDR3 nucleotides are TGTGCCAGCAGCCTGAAACCTAACTACGAGCAGTACTTC.

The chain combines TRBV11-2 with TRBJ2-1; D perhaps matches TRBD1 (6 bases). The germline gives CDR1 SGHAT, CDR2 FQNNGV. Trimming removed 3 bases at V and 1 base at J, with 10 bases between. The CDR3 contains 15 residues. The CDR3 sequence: CASSFNRDSYNEQFF. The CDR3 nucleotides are TGTGCCAGCAGCTTTAACAGGGATTCCTACAATGAGCAGTTCTTC.

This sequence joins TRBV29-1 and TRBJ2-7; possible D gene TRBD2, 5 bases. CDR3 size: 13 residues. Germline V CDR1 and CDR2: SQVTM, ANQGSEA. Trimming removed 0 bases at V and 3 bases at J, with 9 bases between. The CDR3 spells CSVEDLRGYEQYF. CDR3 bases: TGCAGCGTTGAAGATCTTCGGGGCTACGAGCAGTACTTC.

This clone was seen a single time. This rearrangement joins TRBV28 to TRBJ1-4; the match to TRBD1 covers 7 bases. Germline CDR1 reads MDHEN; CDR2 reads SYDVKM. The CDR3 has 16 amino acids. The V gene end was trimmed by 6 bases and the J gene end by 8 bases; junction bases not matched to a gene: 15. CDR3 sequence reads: CASSSLNRGLKEKLFF. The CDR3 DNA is TGTGCCAGCAGCTCACTCAACAGGGGTCTAAAGGAAAAACTGTTTTTT. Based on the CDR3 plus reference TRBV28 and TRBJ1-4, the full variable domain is DVKVTQSSRYLVKRTGEKVFLECVQDMDHENMFWYRQDPGLGLRLIYFSYDVKMKEKGDIPEGYSVSREKKERFSLILESASTNQTSMYLCASSSLNRGLKEKLFFGSGTQLSVL.

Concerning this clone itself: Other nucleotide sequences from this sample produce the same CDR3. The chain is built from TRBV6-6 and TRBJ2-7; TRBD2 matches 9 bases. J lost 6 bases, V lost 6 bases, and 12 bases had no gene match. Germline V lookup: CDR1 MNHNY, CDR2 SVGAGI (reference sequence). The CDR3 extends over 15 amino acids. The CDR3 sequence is CASSPTKAGGREQYF. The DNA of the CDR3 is TGTGCCAGCAGCCCCACAAAGGCGGGAGGGCGCGAGCAGTACTTC.

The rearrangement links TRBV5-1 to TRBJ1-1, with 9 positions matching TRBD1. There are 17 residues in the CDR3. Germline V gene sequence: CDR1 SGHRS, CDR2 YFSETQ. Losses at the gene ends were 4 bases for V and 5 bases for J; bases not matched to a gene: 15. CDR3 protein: CASSTNTGGFRYTEAFF. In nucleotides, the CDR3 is TGCGCCAGCAGCACCAATACAGGGGGCTTTCGGTATACTGAAGCTTTCTTT.

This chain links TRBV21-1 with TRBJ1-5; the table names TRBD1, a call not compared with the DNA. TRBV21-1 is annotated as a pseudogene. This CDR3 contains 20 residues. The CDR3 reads CASSKTEPPWEQACNQPQHF. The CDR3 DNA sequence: TGTGCCAGCAGCAAAACCGAGCCTCCCTGGGAACAGGCCTGCAATCAGCCCCAGCATTTT.

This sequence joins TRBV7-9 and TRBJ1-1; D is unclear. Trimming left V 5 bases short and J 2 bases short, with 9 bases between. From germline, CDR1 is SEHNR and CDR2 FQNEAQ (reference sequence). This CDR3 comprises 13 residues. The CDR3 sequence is CASSPRSNTEAFF. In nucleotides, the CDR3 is TGTGCCAGCAGCCCCCGTAGTAACACTGAAGCTTTCTTT. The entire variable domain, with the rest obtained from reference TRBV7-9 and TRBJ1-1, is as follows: DTGVSQNPRHKITKRGQNVTFRCDPISEHNRLYWYRQTLGQGPEFLTYFQNEAQLEKSRLLSDRFSAERPKGSFSTLEIQRTEQGDSAMYLCASSPRSNTEAFFGQGTRLTVV.

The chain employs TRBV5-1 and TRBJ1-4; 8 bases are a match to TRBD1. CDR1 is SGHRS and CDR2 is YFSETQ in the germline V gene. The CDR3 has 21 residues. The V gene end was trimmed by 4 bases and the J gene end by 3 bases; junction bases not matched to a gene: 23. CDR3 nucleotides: TGCGCCAGCAGCCCCATAGGACAGGGAGAGTCTGTAGAGTTCGCTAATGAAAAACTGTTTTTT. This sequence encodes CASSPIGQGESVEFANEKLFF.

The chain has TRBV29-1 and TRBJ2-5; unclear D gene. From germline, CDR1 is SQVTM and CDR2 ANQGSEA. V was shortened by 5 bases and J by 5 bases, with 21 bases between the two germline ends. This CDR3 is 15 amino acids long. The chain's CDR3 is CSVPFERGARETQYF. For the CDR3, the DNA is TGCAGCGTTCCTTTCGAGAGAGGCGCGAGGGAGACCCAGTACTTC.